The rows below give T cell receptor beta chains drawn from one sample of a study of T cells in Graves' hyperthyroidism and ophthalmopathy. Via MiXCR, TCRdb re-called the multiplex PCR reads, giving one row per CDR3 protein. The sample consists of approximately 520,000 distinct CDR3 sequences, about 24% of them appearing once. The sequenced material came from blood. Receptor source: a woman younger than 45 with Graves' ophthalmopathy. The CDR3 runs from the conserved cysteine through the conserved F or W. A D gene is named only where the DNA matches it firmly. The listing skips clone size in some rows; elsewhere it reads once, few, many or a size class.

TRBJ2-7 | TRBV14 | NA | few | CASSHLGENEQYF | TGTGCCAGCAGCCATTTAGGGGAGAACGAGCAGTACTTC
TRBJ1-2 | TRBV28 | NA | NA | CASSFGLAGLHRYTF | TGTGCCAGCAGTTTTGGTCTCGCAGGGCTCCATCGCTACACCTTC
TRBJ2-4 | TRBV11-1 | TRBD2 | many | CASSFVRLAGGNGQNIQYF | TGTGCCAGCAGCTTCGTCCGACTAGCGGGGGGAAACGGGCAAAACATTCAGTACTTC
TRBJ2-5 | TRBV20-1 | TRBD1 | few | CSARERQGRKTQYF | TGCAGTGCTAGAGAACGACAGGGGAGAAAGACCCAGTACTTC
TRBJ2-5 | TRBV20-1 | NA | NA | CSALPGPRGLETQYF | TGCAGTGCTCTCCCGGGACCCCGCGGGCTAGAGACCCAGTACTTC
TRBJ1-1 | TRBV6-1 | TRBD1 | many | CASSVPVGQVNTEAFF | TGTGCCAGCAGTGTCCCTGTAGGACAGGTGAACACTGAAGCTTTCTTT
TRBJ1-5 | TRBV12-3/TRBV12-4 | TRBD1 | NA | CASCRGLGQPQHF | TGTGCCAGCTGCAGGGGGCTGGGGCAGCCCCAGCATTTT
TRBJ1-1 | TRBV6-1 | NA | few | CASSALEGSEAFF | TGTGCCAGCAGCGCCCTTGAGGGATCTGAAGCTTTCTTT
TRBJ2-1 | TRBV19 | NA | few | CASSRLSITYNEQFF | TGTGCCAGCAGTCGGCTGTCAATAACCTACAATGAGCAGTTCTTC
TRBJ2-5 | TRBV7-8 | NA | NA | CASSHQLQDLQETQYF | TGTGCCAGCAGTCACCAACTACAGGACCTCCAAGAGACCCAGTACTTC
TRBJ1-1 | TRBV6-5 | NA | once | CASSYLGENTEAFF | TGTGCCAGCAGTTATCTGGGGGAGAACACTGAAGCTTTCTTT
TRBJ2-7 | TRBV27 | NA | many | CASSRTELSYEQYF | TGTGCCAGCAGCCGGACGGAACTTTCCTACGAGCAGTACTTC
TRBJ1-2 | TRBV28 | TRBD1 | many | CASRDPGQGYGYTF | TGTGCCAGCAGAGACCCGGGACAGGGCTATGGCTACACCTTC
TRBJ2-4 | TRBV4-1 | NA | NA | CASSRTAVAKNIQYF | TGCGCCAGCAGCCGAACGGCGGTAGCCAAAAACATTCAGTACTTC
TRBJ2-5 | TRBV7-2 | NA | many | CASSLEQGPQETQYF | TGTGCCAGCAGCTTAGAACAGGGCCCCCAAGAGACCCAGTACTTC
TRBJ2-7 | TRBV20-1 | NA | NA | CSAWQERDSYEQYF | TGCAGTGCGTGGCAGGAAAGGGATTCCTACGAGCAGTACTTC
TRBJ2-2 | TRBV24-1 | TRBD2 | many | CATSKLAGGPGELFF | TGTGCCACCAGCAAACTAGCGGGGGGGCCCGGGGAGCTGTTTTTT
TRBJ2-7 | TRBV4-1 | NA | few | CASSQENRPGPDEQYF | TGCGCCAGCAGCCAAGAGAACAGGCCGGGTCCCGACGAGCAGTACTTC
TRBJ2-5 | TRBV10-3 | NA | NA | CAIAPGTDETQYF | TGTGCCATTGCTCCAGGTACCGACGAGACCCAGTACTTC
TRBJ2-5 | TRBV30 | NA | many | CAWSVLGETQYF | TGTGCCTGGAGTGTACTGGGGGAGACCCAGTACTTC
TRBJ1-5 | TRBV12-5 | NA | NA | CASGLWAPFNQPQHF | TGTGCTAGTGGTTTGTGGGCCCCGTTCAATCAGCCCCAGCATTTT
TRBJ2-2 | TRBV2 | NA | NA | CASSERQLGTGELFF | TGTGCCAGCAGTGAAAGGCAGCTGGGTACCGGGGAGCTGTTTTTT
TRBJ2-5 | TRBV20-1 | TRBD2 | many | CSAKIGGIKETQYF | TGCAGTGCTAAGATCGGGGGGATAAAAGAGACCCAGTACTTC
TRBJ1-1 | TRBV6-5 | NA | few | CASSYRESDTEAFF | TGTGCCAGCAGTTACCGGGAATCTGACACTGAAGCTTTCTTT
TRBJ1-6 | TRBV27 | NA | NA | CASSQVQGNSPLHF | TGTGCCAGCAGTCAGGTTCAGGGAAATTCACCCCTCCACTTT
TRBJ2-7 | TRBV28 | NA | few | CASSITTAYEQYF | TGTGCCAGCAGTATAACTACCGCCTACGAGCAGTACTTC
TRBJ2-7 | TRBV6-1 | NA | many | CASSGNLYEQYF | TGTGCCAGCAGTGGCAACCTCTACGAGCAGTACTTC
TRBJ1-5 | TRBV12-3/TRBV12-4 | TRBD1 | NA | CASRRQGANQPQHF | TGTGCCAGCAGACGACAGGGGGCGAATCAGCCCCAGCATTTT
TRBJ2-7 | TRBV18 | NA | few | CASSPSEASSSYEQYF | TGTGCCAGCTCACCATCGGAGGCTTCGAGCTCCTACGAGCAGTACTTC
TRBJ1-1 | TRBV4-1 | TRBD1 | NA | CASSHRDRGSEAFF | TGCGCCAGCAGCCACCGGGACAGGGGATCTGAAGCTTTCTTT
TRBJ2-5 | TRBV15 | TRBD1 | few | CATSWTGVRETQYF | TGTGCCACCAGCTGGACAGGGGTACGAGAGACCCAGTACTTC
TRBJ1-3 | TRBV7-9 | TRBD1 | many | CASRDRGSSGNTIYF | TGTGCCAGCAGGGACAGGGGAAGCTCTGGAAACACCATATATTTT
TRBJ2-7 | TRBV2 | NA | NA | CASSPDVTYEQYF | TGTGCCAGCAGCCCGGACGTCACCTACGAGCAGTACTTC
TRBJ2-7 | TRBV6-4 | TRBD2 | few | CACSRGLAGNTYEQYF | TGTGCCTGCTCCAGGGGACTAGCGGGAAATACCTACGAGCAGTACTTC
TRBJ2-7 | TRBV6-1 | TRBD1 | NA | CASSSEGQGSYEQYF | TGTGCCAGCAGCTCCGAGGGACAGGGCTCCTACGAGCAGTACTTC
TRBJ2-7 | TRBV3-1 | NA | many | CASSPNLREQYF | TGTGCCAGCAGCCCCAATCTACGCGAGCAGTACTTC
TRBJ1-2 | TRBV28 | NA | many | CASRSRYGYTF | TGTGCCAGCAGAAGTCGTTATGGCTACACCTTC
TRBJ1-3 | TRBV12-3/TRBV12-4 | NA | many | CASSLGSGSGNTIYF | TGTGCCAGCAGTCTTGGGTCGGGGTCTGGAAACACCATATATTTT
TRBJ1-6 | TRBV6-2/TRBV6-3 | NA | many | CASSYVGAAPLHF | TGTGCCAGCAGTTACGTCGGGGCGGCACCCCTCCACTTT
TRBJ1-2 | TRBV5-1 | NA | many | CASSSTDGYTF | TGCGCCAGCAGCTCAACGGATGGCTACACCTTC
TRBJ1-2 | TRBV5-4 | NA | many | CASSNRDYGYTF | TGTGCCAGCAGCAACAGGGACTATGGCTACACCTTC
TRBJ1-1 | TRBV18 | NA | few | CASSNQGTEAFF | TGTGCCAGCTCAAATCAGGGAACTGAAGCTTTCTTT
TRBJ2-7 | TRBV7-2 | NA | many | CASSPSRGGAHEQYF | TGTGCCAGCAGCCCAAGTCGGGGTGGAGCACACGAGCAGTACTTC
TRBJ2-6 | TRBV12-3/TRBV12-4 | NA | NA | CASTLRGGLSGANVLTF | TGTGCCAGCACCCTGAGGGGGGGGCTCTCTGGGGCCAACGTCCTGACTTTC
TRBJ2-7 | TRBV11-1 | NA | many | CASSLEAQVYEQYF | TGTGCCAGCAGCTTAGAAGCGCAGGTCTACGAGCAGTACTTC
TRBJ1-2 | TRBV6-1 | TRBD1 | many | CASSEARQGQGYGYTF | TGTGCCAGCAGTGAAGCCCGACAGGGTCAGGGCTATGGCTACACCTTC
TRBJ2-2 | TRBV6-2/TRBV6-3 | NA | NA | CASSYSIRGGELFF | TGTGCCAGCAGTTACAGTATCAGGGGCGGGGAGCTGTTTTTT
TRBJ2-7 | TRBV20-1 | TRBD1 | NA | CSAVTGANLYEQYF | TGCAGTGCTGTTACAGGGGCGAACCTCTACGAGCAGTACTTC
TRBJ1-2 | TRBV5-1 | NA | few | CASSLEGQSYGYTF | TGCGCCAGCAGCTTGGAGGGGCAGAGCTATGGCTACACCTTC
TRBJ2-2 | TRBV6-2/TRBV6-3 | TRBD1 | NA | CASSTRDRGAGELFF | TGTGCCAGCAGCACCCGGGACAGGGGGGCCGGGGAGCTGTTTTTT
TRBJ2-2 | TRBV7-8 | NA | many | CASSLGSGAGELFF | TGTGCCAGCAGCTTGGGGTCCGGGGCCGGGGAGCTGTTTTTT
TRBJ1-2 | TRBV12-5 | NA | NA | CASGLVYDGQSGYTF | TGTGCTAGTGGTTTGGTATACGATGGACAGAGCGGCTACACCTTC
TRBJ2-2 | TRBV6-2/TRBV6-3 | TRBD2 | NA | CAGRASGGDNTGGLFF | TGTGCCGGAAGGGCTAGCGGGGGCGATAACACCGGGGGGCTGTTTTTT
TRBJ2-5 | TRBV28 | NA | few | CASSFQTGGLETQYF | TGTGCCAGCAGTTTCCAGACCGGGGGCCTGGAGACCCAGTACTTC
TRBJ1-1 | TRBV6-1 | NA | NA | CASKPRRGTEAFF | TGTGCCAGCAAGCCACGGAGGGGCACTGAAGCTTTCTTT